These 9 T cell receptor beta chains were all obtained from the same sample, sequenced in a study of cytomegalovirus exposure and HLA in healthy donors. In the PCR, 60 Vbeta and 13 Jbeta primers were used. Sequencing used immunoSEQ multiplex PCR; TCRdb keeps in-frame clones, though not all of them. The sample contains approximately 150,000 clones, 70% to 85% of which appear only once. Sequencing input: PBMCs. Receptors originate from a human donor in good health.

V gene TRBV6-5 combines with J gene TRBJ2-7, with D maybe TRBD1 (6 bases). Trimming took 8 bases from V and 5 from J, leaving 16 bases between them. Germline loops: CDR1 MNHEY, CDR2 SVGAGI. This CDR3 spans 13 amino acids. The CDR3 loop reads CASGQRIRDEQYF. The CDR3 bases are TGTGCCAGCGGACAGAGGATACGCGACGAGCAGTACTTC.

The J gene is TRBJ1-6, the V gene TRBV21-1. TRBV21-1 is marked as a pseudogene. CDR3 length: 14 residues. CDR3 region: CASSKGLLNSPLHF. The CDR3 DNA is TGTGCCAGCAGCAAGGGACTGCTTAATTCACCCCTCCACTTT.

This rearrangement joins TRBV29-1 to TRBJ2-5; 7 bases align to TRBD1. The CDR3 is made up of 13 amino acids. Germline CDR1 SQVTM, CDR2 ANQGSEA. V was clipped by 6 bases and J by 5 bases; unmatched bases: 9. The chain's CDR3 is CSVGQSNSETQYF. For the CDR3, the DNA is TGCAGCGTGGGACAGTCTAATTCCGAGACCCAGTACTTC.

The chain links TRBV5-1 to TRBJ2-5, with TRBD2 identical over 9 bases. Losses at the gene ends were 2 bases for V and 5 bases for J; bases not matched to a gene: 4. Per the germline V gene, CDR1 is SGHRS and CDR2 is YFSETQ. There are 14 residues in the CDR3. This CDR3 is CASSFGGGEETQYF. Here the CDR3 DNA reads TGCGCCAGCAGCTTTGGCGGGGGGGAGGAGACCCAGTACTTC.

The rearrangement uses TRBV4-2 and TRBJ1-3; D is undetermined. V lost 5 bases, J lost 1 base, and 12 bases lay in between. This CDR3 comprises 15 residues. Germline V gene sequence: CDR1 LGHNA, CDR2 YNFKEQ. This CDR3 is CASSIMSGSGNTIYF. The CDR3 nucleotides are TGTGCCAGCAGCATAATGTCGGGGTCTGGAAACACCATATATTTT.

The chain couples TRBV5-1 to TRBJ1-1, with D uncertain. This CDR3 has 12 residues. With 4 bases removed from V and 0 bases from J, the gap between germline ends came to 4 bases. Per germline, CDR1 SGHRS and CDR2 YFSETQ. The CDR3 region is CASSQVNTEAFF. In nucleotides, the CDR3 is TGCGCCAGCAGCCAGGTGAACACTGAAGCTTTCTTT.

This clone was observed once. The rearrangement links TRBV6-6 to TRBJ2-7, with TRBD2 as a possible D gene (5 bases). The V gene lost 6 bases and the J gene lost 0 bases, with 6 bases spanning the gap. There are 12 residues in the CDR3. Germline V gives CDR1 MNHNY, CDR2 SVGAGI (reference sequence). The CDR3 coding sequence is TGTGCCAGCAGGGGGAGCTCCTACGAGCAGTACTTC. As protein: CASRGSSYEQYF.

This rearrangement joins TRBV19 to TRBJ2-3; D might be TRBD1 (7 bases). V lost 0 bases and J lost 3, with 10 bases in between. Germline V gives CDR1 LNHDA, CDR2 SQIVND (reference sequence). The CDR3 sequence is 15 residues long. CDR3 bases: TGTGCCAGTAGTATAGACAGGGGGGCGACAGATACGCAGTATTTT. This sequence encodes CASSIDRGATDTQYF.

The rearrangement joins TRBV30 to TRBJ2-7; D possibly corresponds to TRBD1 (6 bases). Trimming cost V 5 bases and J 5 bases, with 16 bases left between them. The CDR3 consists of 13 residues. The germline V gene encodes CDR1 GTSNPN and CDR2 SVGIG (reference sequence). The CDR3 nucleotides read TGTGCCTGGGCCCGACAGGTCGGCGACGAGCAGTACTTC. Translation: CAWARQVGDEQYF.